This is a list of T cell receptor beta chains from one sample in a study of T cell responses to AZD1222 COVID-19 vaccine. TCRdb keeps only in-frame clones here, not all; method: immunoSEQ multiplex PCR. The sample contains 200,000 to 250,000 clones, approximately 94% of which appear only once. Sequenced here: peripheral blood, sampled 28 days after the second dose of the MenACWY control vaccine. The receptors shown here come from an adult who received the MenACWY meningococcal vaccine as a control. Both conserved end residues are part of each CDR3. Part of the rows lack a size; the others show once, few, many or a class for expanded clones.

clone_size,v_call,cdr3_aa
NA,TRBV28,CASSSITGELFF
NA,TRBV13,CASSSGPGNTGELFF
NA,TRBV7-9,CASSLNQGRNEQYF
NA,TRBV5-1,CASSLVGGTPYEQYF
NA,TRBV4-3,CASSQETSGEQFF
NA,TRBV27,CASSLIQGSGGYTF
NA,TRBV27,CASSLSGRLAGADTQYF
NA,TRBV28,CASSPPGTATGNTIYF
NA,TRBV7-8,CASSISAGPYNEQFF
NA,TRBV2,CASSAGTSGRVETQYF
NA,TRBV28,CASSLSQGSNTGELFF
NA,TRBV2,CASSGLRGPGRAPNSPLHF
NA,TRBV3-1/TRBV3-2,CASSQEQGRGGYTF
NA,TRBV27,CASMGRPQHF
NA,TRBV4-3,CASSSGTGLPNEQFF
NA,TRBV5-4,CASSQGTALEAFF
NA,TRBV5-4,CASSPGLAGGRGQETQYF
NA,TRBV5-4,CASSGSGGHDEQYF
NA,TRBV27,CASRVAGGYEQYF
NA,TRBV18,CASSGLGVSYEQYF
NA,TRBV19,CASSIVTSGGTGELFF
NA,TRBV29-1,CSVVGLAGQYYEQYF
NA,TRBV19,CASSGPGQRGTQYF
once,TRBV10-3,CAIRARGPGRRSTGELFF
once,TRBV11-1,CASSRPGSSREQYF
once,TRBV29-1,CSVRGAGRGEKLFF
NA,TRBV2,CASIRDIGSPLHF
NA,TRBV5-1,CASSQRQGGSSGYTF
NA,TRBV19,CASSIGVQPQHF
NA,TRBV27,CASTGGYTF
NA,TRBV30,CAWSPGAGEAFF
NA,TRBV7-2,CASSVGSAKNIQYF
NA,TRBV10-3,CAIRVDRGNEQFF
NA,TRBV7-9,CASSLAGGLTRYNEQFF
NA,TRBV6-5,CASSSDFGQPQHF
NA,TRBV9,CASSVDDSTDTQYF
NA,TRBV28,CADSLGGSYEQYF
NA,TRBV6-4,CASSDSPYNEQFF
NA,TRBV28,CASKDPGEAYEQYF
few,TRBV2,CARQPPGQRLSPLHF
NA,TRBV7-3,CASSLSPGTGGRNEQFF
NA,TRBV9,CASSVEGTGGFYEQYF
NA,TRBV4-2,CASSPTGSYEQYF
NA,TRBV6-2/TRBV6-3,CASSRNRATNEKLFF
NA,TRBV7-2,CASSPPGGGYNEQFF
NA,TRBV7-9,CASSPLNTEAFF
once,TRBV6-2/TRBV6-3,CASSNAAFWGDSPLHF
NA,TRBV6-5,CASSYSGGPEAFF
NA,TRBV9,CASSPQDSSGNTIYF
NA,TRBV21-1,CASSGRTGRFDEKLFF
NA,TRBV5-1,CASSLGGVDTDTQYF
NA,TRBV15,CATSSRTGGTDTIYF
NA,TRBV5-8,CASSLDASRNYNEQFF
NA,TRBV28,CASSISQGDHQPQHF
NA,TRBV27,CASSLGPGSNQPQHF
once,TRBV27,CASGDRAGYTF
NA,TRBV7-9,CASSLGVSGNTIYF